This paragraph reports one T cell receptor beta chain. The entry originates in a study of blood T cell repertoires in COVID-19. On the study more broadly: Acute-phase and convalescent COVID-19 samples originated in the United States, Italy and Spain.

Recovered status applied to Cohort 3 donors who had two consecutive negative PCRs. It also applied to those with clearance or with symptom resolution. V shed 5 bases and J shed 3 bases, with 20 bases lying between them. The CDR3 covers 16 residues. CDR1 is SGHVS, CDR2 FNYEAQ, per germline. The protocol was immunoSEQ multiplex PCR, while the TCRdb copy is restricted to in-frame clones and leaves out a portion. The table has some 300,000 clones, roughly nine tenths seen once. The origin of this receptor is a woman aged 30 to 39 who had recovered from COVID-19. The sequenced sample consisted of PBMCs or T cells enriched from blood (not recorded which). V usage is TRBV7-6 and J usage is TRBJ2-7; D perhaps matches TRBD1 (5 bases). The CDR3 DNA reads as TGTGCCAGCAGCCCCCAGGGTGGCAGAAACTACTACGAGCAGTACTTC. This translates into CASSPQGGRNYYEQYF.